The next 9 T cell receptor beta chains were all read from a single sample in a study of blood T cell repertoires in COVID-19. TCRdb's copy holds only in-frame clones and misses some; the assay was immunoSEQ multiplex PCR. The sample carries 65,000 to 80,000 clones, over 75% recorded once. The specimen sequenced was peripheral blood. The receptors here all came from a man aged 45-65 years with active COVID-19.

The chain combines TRBV27 with TRBJ2-5; TRBD2 matches at 14 bases. Germline V lookup: CDR1 MNHEY, CDR2 SMNVEV (reference sequence). The CDR3 has 16 amino acids. J gave up 5 bases and V 3 bases, and 5 bases lay outside the gene matches. CDR3: CASSFRLAGGPETQYF. CDR3 bases: TGTGCCAGCAGTTTCAGACTAGCGGGGGGGCCGGAGACCCAGTACTTC.

The gene calls are TRBV28 and TRBJ1-2, with a possible D match to TRBD1 (6 bases). This CDR3 is built from 13 residues. Trimming took off 6 bases at V and 5 bases at J, with 13 bases between the two ends. The germline CDR1 and CDR2 sequences are MDHEN and SYDVKM. The CDR3 bases are TGTGCCAGCAGCTCACAGGGCGTGTATGGCTACACCTTC. This sequence encodes CASSSQGVYGYTF.

V usage is TRBV12-3 or TRBV12-4 and J usage is TRBJ1-2; tentatively, D is TRBD1 (6 bases). CDR3 length: 11 amino acids. V lost 8 bases and J 4 bases, leaving 8 bases between the germline ends. CDR3 in amino acids: CASGQSYGYTF. The CDR3, as DNA: TGTGCCAGCGGACAGAGCTATGGCTACACCTTC.

The rearrangement links TRBV7-2 to TRBJ2-2; 7 nucleotides agree with TRBD2. The CDR3 is 14 residues long. Germline CDR1 reads SGHTA; CDR2 reads FQGNSA. V lost 0 bases to trimming and J lost 5 bases; unmatched junction nucleotides: 0. CDR3 region: CASSLAGGTGELFF. The CDR3 DNA sequence: TGTGCCAGCAGCTTAGCGGGGGGGACCGGGGAGCTGTTTTTT.

The chain carries TRBV19 and TRBJ1-1; 8 bases align to TRBD1. The germline V gene encodes CDR1 LNHDA and CDR2 SQIVND (reference sequence). V shed 3 bases and J 3 bases; nucleotides not matched to a gene: 9. This CDR3 contains 16 residues. CDR3 in amino acids: CASSIRRAGGHTEAFF. For the CDR3, the DNA is TGTGCCAGTAGTATCCGGCGGGCAGGGGGCCACACTGAAGCTTTCTTT.

The chain couples TRBV7-2 to TRBJ2-5; 8 positions match TRBD2. This CDR3 has 15 residues. With V trimmed by 1 base and J by 4 bases, 5 bases remained unmatched. Germline V gene sequence: CDR1 SGHTA, CDR2 FQGNSA. CDR3 amino acids: CASSLGGLAGETQYF. In nucleotides, the CDR3 is TGTGCCAGCAGCTTAGGAGGGCTAGCGGGAGAGACCCAGTACTTC.

The chain couples TRBV7-8 to TRBJ2-3, with D possibly TRBD2 on 5 matching bases. Trimming shortened V by 3 bases and J by 2 bases, and 15 bases separated the two germline ends. The CDR3 has 16 residues. The germline V gene has CDR1 SGHVS and CDR2 FQNEAQ. CDR3 coding DNA: TGTGCCAGCAGCTTCCTCGGACTGGGAAACACAGATACGCAGTATTTT. This gives the protein CASSFLGLGNTDTQYF.

The V call is TRBV7-6, the J call TRBJ2-3; TRBD1 matches 7 bases. The CDR3 runs to 15 residues. J was trimmed by 6 bases and V by 6 bases; bases with no gene match: 12. CDR1 is SGHVS and CDR2 is FNYEAQ in the germline V gene. The CDR3 nucleotides are TGTGCCAGCAGTCAAATAGACAGGGCGGTGGATACGCAGTATTTT. This translates into CASSQIDRAVDTQYF.

The CDR3 spells CASRGNTEAFF. The CDR3 region has the DNA TGTGCCAGTCGGGGGAACACTGAAGCTTTCTTT. The J gene is TRBJ1-1, the V gene TRBV19, with D unclear. Germline CDR1 reads LNHDA; CDR2 reads SQIVND (reference sequence). The CDR3 has 11 residues. Trimming stripped 8 bases from V and 1 base from J, with 5 bases between. Full variable domain (missing parts from reference TRBV19 and TRBJ1-1): DGGITQSPKYLFRKEGQNVTLSCEQNLNHDAMYWYRQDPGQGLRLIYYSQIVNDFQKGDIAEGYSVSREKKESFPLTVTSAQKNPTAFYLCASRGNTEAFFGQGTRLTVV.